A selection of T cell receptor beta chains follows, all from one sample in a study of blood T cells in healthy people across ages. A single record per CDR3 protein comes from TCRdb applying MiXCR to the 5' RACE reads. The table includes 1 million to 1.2 million distinct CDR3 sequences, 35% to 40% detected once. The material sequenced was blood. Receptors originate from a man between 18 and 29 years old in good health. CDR3s include the opening cysteine and the closing phenylalanine or tryptophan. D genes are given only for firm matches. Expanded clones are given a class, and other clones once, few, many or no size at all.

DNA | CDR3 | size | J | V | D
TGTGCCAGCAGCCCCCCCGGGTTCCATCGAAGCTATGGCTACACCTTC | CASSPPGFHRSYGYTF | . | TRBJ1-2 | TRBV12-3/TRBV12-4 | .
TGTGCCAGTACTACTCCGGGACCCGAAGCTTTCTTT | CASTTPGPEAFF | few | TRBJ1-1 | TRBV12-3/TRBV12-4 | .
TGTGCCAGCAGTGGAGTAGGGATGAACACTGAAGCTTTCTTT | CASSGVGMNTEAFF | few | TRBJ1-1 | TRBV2 | .
TGCAGTGCTAGTGGGTCAGACTCCGGGACTAGCGGGTACACTGAGCAGTACTTC | CSASGSDSGTSGYTEQYF | once | TRBJ2-5 | TRBV20-1 | TRBD2
TGTGCCATCAGTGAGGAAGGAAACTATGGCTACACCTTC | CAISEEGNYGYTF | few | TRBJ1-2 | TRBV10-3 | .
TGTGCCAGCAGTGGCACAAACTACGAGCAGTACTTC | CASSGTNYEQYF | few | TRBJ2-7 | TRBV2 | .
TGTGCCAGCCCGGGACAGGGGGAGGTTTACTATGGCTACACCTTC | CASPGQGEVYYGYTF | . | TRBJ1-2 | TRBV2 | TRBD1
TGTGCCAGCAGCACAAGAGGGGGCCTCGATGATATAGGCTATGGCTACACCTTC | CASSTRGGLDDIGYGYTF | . | TRBJ1-2 | TRBV7-8 | TRBD1
TGTGCCAGCAGTGAACTAGCGGGGGCAGATACGCAGTATTTT | CASSELAGADTQYF | many | TRBJ2-3 | TRBV6-1 | TRBD2
TGTGCCAGCAGCTTAGAGGTAGCGGGGGGGCACAATGAGCAGTTCTTC | CASSLEVAGGHNEQFF | . | TRBJ2-1 | TRBV7-2 | TRBD2
TGCAGTGCTAGAACCCAAGGGCGGCCTAACACTGAAGCTTTCTTT | CSARTQGRPNTEAFF | few | TRBJ1-1 | TRBV20-1 | .
TGTGCCAGCAGCCCACCGACAGGGAAATACAATGAGCAGTACTTC | CASSPPTGKYNEQYF | few | TRBJ2-5 | TRBV11-2 | TRBD1
TGTGCCAGGACCACCGAGGAGGGCTACACCTTC | CARTTEEGYTF | . | TRBJ1-2 | TRBV2 | .
TGCAGTGCTCCCCGGGCGGCGGTCTCCTACGAGCAGTACTTC | CSAPRAAVSYEQYF | few | TRBJ2-7 | TRBV20-1 | .
TGCGCCAGCGGGCCTCTTACAGGGGTCGGAAACATTCAGTACTTC | CASGPLTGVGNIQYF | . | TRBJ2-4 | TRBV5-1 | TRBD1
TGCGCCAGCAGCCAAGAGAGTGCGGGAGGGGCCAACGTCCTGACTTTC | CASSQESAGGANVLTF | few | TRBJ2-6 | TRBV4-3 | .
TGTGCCATCAGTGAGTCCTTTCAAGATAACTATGGCTACACCTTC | CAISESFQDNYGYTF | . | TRBJ1-2 | TRBV10-3 | .
TGTGCCAGCAGCTATGGGGACAGTGGCTGCACCTTC | CASSYGDSGCTF | . | TRBJ1-2 | TRBV7-9 | TRBD1
TGTGCCAGCAGCTTAGTCCCCGGGAGGGTTAATGAAAAACTGTTTTTT | CASSLVPGRVNEKLFF | few | TRBJ1-4 | TRBV7-2 | .
TGTGCCATCAGCCTACGGCGGGGGAACACAGATACGCGGTATTTT | CAISLRRGNTDTRYF | . | TRBJ2-3 | TRBV14 | TRBD2
TGTGCCAGCAGCTTAGCTACGGGTAGTCGCTCCTACAATGAGCAGTTCTTC | CASSLATGSRSYNEQFF | few | TRBJ2-1 | TRBV7-9 | .
TGTGCCAGCAGCTTAGTTTATGGACCCCAAGAGACCCAGTACTTC | CASSLVYGPQETQYF | . | TRBJ2-5 | TRBV7-2 | .
TGTGCCAGCAGCTCCGGGAACGAGCAGTACTTC | CASSSGNEQYF | many | TRBJ2-7 | TRBV12-3/TRBV12-4 | .
TGCGCCGGCAGCTTGGGGACAGGGCCGCCTGGAAACACCATATATTTT | CAGSLGTGPPGNTIYF | . | TRBJ1-3 | TRBV5-1 | TRBD1
TGCAGTGCACCTCAGGGGAACTATGGCTACACCTTC | CSAPQGNYGYTF | few | TRBJ1-2 | TRBV20-1 | .
TGTGCCTGGAGTGTACAGGGGGGAGATGGCTACACCTTC | CAWSVQGGDGYTF | few | TRBJ1-2 | TRBV30 | TRBD1
TGTGCCGGGGGACGGACAGGGGGGGAAGCTTTCTTT | CAGGRTGGEAFF | few | TRBJ1-1 | TRBV30 | TRBD1
TGTGCCAGGGAATGGGGTTTTCAGCCCCAGCATTTT | CAREWGFQPQHF | . | TRBJ1-5 | TRBV12-3/TRBV12-4 | .
TGCAGTGTTCTAGCAGGGACAACTAATGAAAAACTGTTTTTT | CSVLAGTTNEKLFF | . | TRBJ1-4 | TRBV20-1 | .
TGCAGTGCTAGAGTGCCGAGTAGCTACACCTTC | CSARVPSSYTF | few | TRBJ1-2 | TRBV20-1 | .
TGTGCTAGTGGCCGGGGCCGAACCTACACTGAAGCTTTCTTT | CASGRGRTYTEAFF | . | TRBJ1-1 | TRBV12-5 | .
TGCAGCGCCGGACATAAGGCGTGGGAGCAGTACTTC | CSAGHKAWEQYF | . | TRBJ2-5 | TRBV29-1 | .
TGTGCCAGCAGGATGACAGGGGGCTATGGCTACACCTTC | CASRMTGGYGYTF | few | TRBJ1-2 | TRBV12-3/TRBV12-4 | TRBD1
TGTGCCAGCCAAACAGGGCGGACTCCAGCCCATTCACCCCTCCACTTT | CASQTGRTPAHSPLHF | few | TRBJ1-6 | TRBV12-3/TRBV12-4 | .
TGCGCCAGCAGCCAAGATGGGACAGGGCGTTCAGATACGCAGTATTTT | CASSQDGTGRSDTQYF | . | TRBJ2-3 | TRBV4-1 | TRBD1
TGCGCCAGCAGCCTCACCGGGAGCGGCTCAGGAAACACCATATATTTT | CASSLTGSGSGNTIYF | . | TRBJ1-3 | TRBV4-3 | .
TGTGCCAGCAGTAGGACAGGGGGCTTGAGCTCCTACGAGCAGTACTTC | CASSRTGGLSSYEQYF | few | TRBJ2-7 | TRBV6-5 | TRBD1
TGTGCCAGCAGCTTAAATGGACAGGGGAACACCGGGGAGCTGTTTTTT | CASSLNGQGNTGELFF | . | TRBJ2-2 | TRBV7-2 | TRBD1
TGCGCCAGCCGTGGACTAGCGGGGGGAACTAGCACAGATACGCAGTATTTT | CASRGLAGGTSTDTQYF | . | TRBJ2-3 | TRBV5-1 | TRBD2
TGTGCCAGCAGGAAGGGGTCCCCTAACTATGGCTACACCTTC | CASRKGSPNYGYTF | . | TRBJ1-2 | TRBV6-1 | .
TGCAGTGCTACCACTAGTCCGGAGACCCAGTACTTC | CSATTSPETQYF | few | TRBJ2-5 | TRBV20-1 | .
TGTGCCACCAGCAGAGATCTAGATGTTCAGCCCCAGCATTTT | CATSRDLDVQPQHF | few | TRBJ1-5 | TRBV15 | .
TGTGCCAGCAGCGGACAGTCAATTGGTTGTGGCTACACCTTC | CASSGQSIGCGYTF | . | TRBJ1-2 | TRBV7-2 | .
TGTGCCAGCAGCTTAGAGTGGACAGGGAACTATGGCTACACCTTC | CASSLEWTGNYGYTF | once | TRBJ1-2 | TRBV7-2 | TRBD1
TGTGCCAGCAGAGAAGACTCAACAGGGACTATTTATGGCTACACCTTC | CASREDSTGTIYGYTF | few | TRBJ1-2 | TRBV12-3/TRBV12-4 | .
TGCAGTGCGACGAACCAGGGATTGGATGGGGACGAGCAGTACTTC | CSATNQGLDGDEQYF | few | TRBJ2-7 | TRBV20-1 | .
TGTGCCAGCAGCCACGAGCTGAACACTGAAGCTTTCTTT | CASSHELNTEAFF | . | TRBJ1-1 | TRBV14 | .
TGTGCCAGCAGCTTCGGGCGGACGGGATGGGGCAATCAGCCTCAGCATTTT | CASSFGRTGWGNQPQHF | . | TRBJ1-5 | TRBV7-9 | .
TGTGCCGGCAGCCAAGTAGGGGGGAGGAACACCGGGGAGCTGTTTTTT | CAGSQVGGRNTGELFF | . | TRBJ2-2 | TRBV3-1 | .